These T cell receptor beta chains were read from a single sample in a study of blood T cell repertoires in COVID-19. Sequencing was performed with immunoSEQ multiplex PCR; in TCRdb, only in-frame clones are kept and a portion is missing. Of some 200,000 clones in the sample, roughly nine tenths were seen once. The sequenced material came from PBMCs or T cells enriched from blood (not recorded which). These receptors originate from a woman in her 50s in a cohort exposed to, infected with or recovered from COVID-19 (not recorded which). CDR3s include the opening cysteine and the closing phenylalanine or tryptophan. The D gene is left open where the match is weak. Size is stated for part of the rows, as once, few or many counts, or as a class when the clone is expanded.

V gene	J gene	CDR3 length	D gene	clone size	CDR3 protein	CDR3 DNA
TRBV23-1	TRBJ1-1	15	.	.	CASSQSPRAQTEAFF	TGCGCCAGCAGTCAATCTCCGAGGGCGCAGACTGAAGCTTTCTTT
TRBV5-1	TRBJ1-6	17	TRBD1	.	CASSFISGGGEASPLHF	TGCGCCAGCAGCTTTATTTCAGGGGGAGGCGAAGCATCACCCCTCCACTTT
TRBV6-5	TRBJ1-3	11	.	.	CASTGDDTIYF	TGTGCCAGCACGGGGGACGACACCATATATTTT
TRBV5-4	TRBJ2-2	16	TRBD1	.	CASSLAGQVLAGELFF	TGTGCCAGCAGCTTGGCCGGACAGGTGCTCGCCGGGGAGCTGTTTTTT
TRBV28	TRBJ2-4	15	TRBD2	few	CASSSTTSPGSVQYF	TGTGCCAGCAGTTCCACGACTAGCCCGGGTAGCGTTCAGTACTTC
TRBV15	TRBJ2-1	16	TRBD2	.	CATSRDIAGGRNEQFF	TGTGCCACCAGCAGAGATATAGCGGGGGGGAGGAATGAGCAGTTCTTC
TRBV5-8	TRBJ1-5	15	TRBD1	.	CASNLGQGAYQPQHF	TGTGCCAGCAACCTGGGACAGGGGGCGTACCAGCCCCAGCATTTT
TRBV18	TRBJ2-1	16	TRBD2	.	CASSPGLAGGYNEQFF	TGTGCCAGCTCGCCGGGACTAGCGGGGGGGTACAATGAGCAGTTCTTC
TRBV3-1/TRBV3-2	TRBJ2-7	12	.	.	CASSQFGYEQYF	TGTGCCAGCAGCCAATTCGGCTACGAGCAGTACTTC
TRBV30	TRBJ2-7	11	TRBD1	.	CAWDRGYEQYF	TGTGCCTGGGACAGGGGGTACGAGCAGTACTTC
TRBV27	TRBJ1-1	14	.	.	CASSLNIRGTEAFF	TGTGCCAGCAGCCTAAACATCAGGGGCACTGAAGCTTTCTTT
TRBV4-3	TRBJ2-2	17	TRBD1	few	CASSHSLGTGNTGELFF	TGCGCCAGCAGCCATTCTCTCGGGACAGGGAACACCGGGGAGCTGTTTTTT
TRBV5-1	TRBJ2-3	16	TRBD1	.	CASSWGPGQGADTQYF	TGCGCCAGCAGCTGGGGACCGGGACAGGGGGCAGATACGCAGTATTTT
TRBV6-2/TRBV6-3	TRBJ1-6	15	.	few	CASSDTTEYNSPLHF	TGTGCCAGCAGTGACACGACAGAATATAATTCACCCCTCCACTTT
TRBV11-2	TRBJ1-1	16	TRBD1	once	CASSPQGTLMNTEAFF	TGTGCCAGCAGCCCACAGGGGACGTTAATGAACACTGAAGCTTTCTTT
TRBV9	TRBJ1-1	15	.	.	CASSVHSTQNTEAFF	TGTGCCAGCAGCGTTCACAGCACACAGAACACTGAAGCTTTCTTT
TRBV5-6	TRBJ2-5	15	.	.	CASSRGTWIIETQYF	TGTGCCAGCAGCCGTGGGACTTGGATCATAGAGACCCAGTACTTC
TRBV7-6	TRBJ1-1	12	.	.	CASSQGVAEAFF	TGTGCCAGCAGCCAAGGGGTGGCTGAAGCTTTCTTT
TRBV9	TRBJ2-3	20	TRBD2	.	CASSVVGGLAGGLAGDTQYF	TGTGCCAGCAGCGTAGTCGGTGGATTAGCGGGGGGGCTGGCCGGGGATACGCAGTATTTT
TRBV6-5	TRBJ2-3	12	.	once	CASSRKGDTQYF	TGTGCCAGCAGCAGAAAGGGGGATACGCAGTATTTT
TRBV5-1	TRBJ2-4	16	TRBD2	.	CASSPGLALAKNIQYF	TGCGCCAGCAGCCCGGGACTAGCGTTAGCCAAAAACATTCAGTACTTC
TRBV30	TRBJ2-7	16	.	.	CAWSATKLGPPYEQYF	TGTGCCTGGAGTGCTACTAAACTGGGGCCTCCCTACGAGCAGTACTTC
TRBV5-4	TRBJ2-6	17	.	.	CASSKGGRAYGANVLTF	TGTGCCAGCAGCAAGGGGGGGCGGGCTTATGGGGCCAACGTCCTGACTTTC
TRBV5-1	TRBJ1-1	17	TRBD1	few	CASSIGDRGYSNTEAFF	TGCGCCAGCAGCATTGGGGACAGGGGCTACTCTAACACTGAAGCTTTCTTT
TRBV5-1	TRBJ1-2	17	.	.	CASSRSGHSEANYGYTF	TGCGCCAGCAGCCGCAGTGGACACTCTGAAGCTAACTATGGCTACACCTTC
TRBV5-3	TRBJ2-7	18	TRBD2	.	CARSLWPSGGADRYEQYF	TGTGCCAGAAGCTTGTGGCCTAGCGGGGGGGCCGATCGATACGAGCAGTACTTC
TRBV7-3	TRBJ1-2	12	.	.	CASSSTKYGYTF	TGTGCCAGCAGCTCTACCAAATATGGCTACACCTTC
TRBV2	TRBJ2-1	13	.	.	CASSEETVNEQFF	TGTGCCAGCAGTGAAGAGACAGTCAATGAGCAGTTCTTC